The entry below describes one T cell receptor beta chain. Beta-chain TCR CDR3 regions were amplified from RNA transcripts. HTBI primers were used in a first-round RT-PCR, which preceded a second-round multiplex PCR. A single record per CDR3 protein comes from TCRdb applying MiXCR to the multiplex PCR reads. This table has a few hundred thousand distinct CDR3 sequences, about 35% appearing once. This sample is part of a study of Graves' ophthalmopathy and Graves' hyperthyroidism. The CDR3 spans 14 residues. From germline, CDR1 is SGHNT and CDR2 YYREEE (reference sequence). V was trimmed by 9 bases and J by 9 bases, leaving 22 bases between them.

The sequence came from an adult man with Graves' hyperthyroidism. This rearrangement joins TRBV5-4 to TRBJ2-1, with D tentatively TRBD2 (5 bases). The sample was peripheral blood or thyroid tissue (not recorded which). CDR3 region: CATSPRGPGGEQFF. The CDR3 DNA sequence: TGTGCCACCTCCCCCCGAGGGCCTGGCGGTGAGCAGTTCTTC.